The present entry profiles one T cell receptor (beta chain) with its context. This sample was taken from a study of T cells after yellow fever vaccination. Per the germline V gene, CDR1 is SGHTA and CDR2 is FQGNSA. Trimming cost V 3 bases and J 5 bases, with 17 bases left between them. This CDR3 is built from 17 residues. A 5'RACE template-switching step, the method used to make TCR cDNA, added a universal primer site and UMIs. TCRdb reprocessed the 5' RACE reads with MiXCR, giving one entry per CDR3 protein. This table has a few hundred thousand distinct CDR3 sequences, 11% appearing once. V is TRBV7-2 and J is TRBJ1-6, with a weak D call TRBD1 (6 bases). The material sequenced was PBMCs, taken on the day of the first yellow fever vaccination. The TCR was taken from a man aged 18-30 years who received the YFV17D yellow fever vaccine. This chain's CDR3 is CASSLGSIQGHNSPLHF. In nucleotides, the CDR3 is TGTGCCAGCAGCTTGGGGTCCATACAGGGCCATAATTCACCCCTCCACTTT.